The 23 T cell receptor beta chains below come from one sample, sequenced in a study of shared clonotypes between healthy human individuals. Naive CD8 cells lacked CD45RO, underwent positive selection for CCR7 and left out terminally differentiated effector memory CD45RA+ cells. Libraries were prepared by immunoSEQ multiplex PCR; TCRdb keeps only in-frame clonotypes and omits some of them. The sample contains about 870,000 clones, around 92% of which appear only once. The specimen was naive CD8+ T cells sorted from blood. All receptors derive from a man aged 25-45 years in good health.

The sample holds one count of this clone. The CDR3 sequence: CASSSGQGYEQYF. In DNA form, the CDR3 reads TGTGCCAGCAGCTCGGGACAGGGCTACGAGCAGTACTTC. The chain employs TRBV5-4 and TRBJ2-7, with 9 bases matching TRBD1. Germline V lookup: CDR1 SGHNT, CDR2 YYREEE (reference sequence). V trimming: 3 bases; J trimming: 3 bases; junction bases outside the gene matches: 1. CDR3 size: 13 residues.

In the case of this clone: This sample also contains other DNA sequences that code for the same CDR3. V usage is TRBV7-9 and J usage is TRBJ2-7, with D hard to call. The CDR3 contains 12 residues. Germline assignment: CDR1 SEHNR and CDR2 FQNEAQ (reference sequence). Trimming shortened V by 0 bases and J by 4 bases, and 4 bases separated the two germline ends. The CDR3 reads CASSLATYEQYF. The DNA for the CDR3 is TGTGCCAGCAGCTTAGCCACGTACGAGCAGTACTTC.

The V call is TRBV13, the J call TRBJ2-1; 9 bases agree with TRBD2. CDR3 size: 16 residues. The V and J ends lost 7 bases and 8 bases, in that order; junction bases with no gene match: 15. Per the germline V gene, CDR1 is PRHDT and CDR2 is FYEKMQ (reference sequence). CDR3 loop: CASIWRAGGLVDEQFF. CDR3 DNA sequence: TGTGCCAGCATATGGAGAGCGGGGGGATTGGTGGATGAGCAGTTCTTC.

The CDR3 coding sequence is TGTGCCAGCACCCCGGGCGACTCCCCGCGTGAGCAGTACTTC. Amino acids: CASTPGDSPREQYF. The rearrangement links TRBV9 to TRBJ2-7; no definite D call. CDR1 is SGDLS and CDR2 is YYNGEE in the germline V gene. The germline V and J ends were trimmed by 6 bases and 7 bases, with 20 bases remaining between them. This CDR3 has 14 residues.

The chain joins TRBV15 to TRBJ2-1; D might be TRBD2 (7 bases). The V gene lost 8 bases and the J gene lost 12 bases, with 23 bases spanning the gap. CDR3 length equals 14 residues. Germline CDR1 and CDR2: LNHNV and YYDKDF (reference sequence). CDR3 DNA sequence: TGTGCCACCTCCGGGGGCGGGAGTAAAGTATGGCAGTTCTTC. Its translation: CATSGGGSKVWQFF.

The chain employs TRBV9 and TRBJ2-1; tentative D call: TRBD2 (6 bases). This CDR3 spans 18 amino acids. V lost 4 bases and J 6 bases, leaving 26 bases between the germline ends. Germline assignment: CDR1 SGDLS and CDR2 YYNGEE. The CDR3 nucleotides are TGTGCCAGCAGCACGCCCAAGGAGAGTGGGACTCCCTTCAATGAGCAGTTCTTC. Its translation is CASSTPKESGTPFNEQFF.

The rearrangement uses TRBV30 and TRBJ2-3, with D maybe TRBD1 (5 bases). This CDR3 is built from 13 residues. The ends were cut back, 2 bases at V and 6 bases at J, with 12 bases in the middle. The germline V gene encodes CDR1 GTSNPN and CDR2 SVGIG (reference sequence). The CDR3 loop is CAWSPTYRDTQYF. CDR3 nucleotides: TGTGCCTGGAGTCCGACTTACAGGGATACGCAGTATTTT.

As DNA, the CDR3 is TGTGCCAGCAGCTTAGGTCGAGAATCTATGCAGTATTTT. Translation: CASSLGRESMQYF. This sequence joins TRBV7-9 and TRBJ2-3; D call uncertain. This CDR3 spans 13 amino acids. The ends were cut back, 1 base at V and 11 bases at J, with 13 bases in the middle. Germline V CDR1 and CDR2: SEHNR, FQNEAQ (reference sequence).

The chain combines TRBV2 with TRBJ2-6; TRBD1 or TRBD2 may be the D gene (5 bases each). The length of the CDR3 is 15 residues. V was shortened by 10 bases and J by 4 bases, with 17 bases between the two germline ends. CDR1 and CDR2 from the germline V gene are SNHLY and FYNNEI. Here the CDR3 DNA reads TGTGCCAACCGGGACGGAAAAAGCGGGGCCAACGTCCTGACTTTC. Its translation is CANRDGKSGANVLTF.

The chain is built from TRBV10-2 and TRBJ2-2; 8 bases are a match to TRBD1. Germline lookup yields CDR1 WSHSY and CDR2 SAAADI. Trimming at V came to 6 bases and at J to 4 bases, leaving 13 bases not matched to a gene. The CDR3 runs 17 residues. CDR3: CASRDEYGQGTTGELFF. In nucleotides, the CDR3 is TGCGCCAGCAGAGATGAATACGGACAGGGTACCACCGGGGAGCTGTTTTTT.

This chain connects TRBV7-8 to TRBJ1-1; D remains ambiguous. Germline V CDR1 and CDR2: SGHVS, FQNEAQ. This CDR3 spans 12 amino acids. V was shortened by 10 bases and J by 1 base, with 10 bases between the two germline ends. The CDR3 coding sequence is TGTGCCACCGGGGTCCAGAACACTGAAGCTTTCTTT. This sequence encodes CATGVQNTEAFF.

The V gene is TRBV7-9, the J gene TRBJ2-7, with D tentatively TRBD1 (6 bases). The V end lost 5 bases, the J end lost 1 base, and 12 bases lay between the germline ends. The length of the CDR3 is 14 residues. Germline assignment: CDR1 SEHNR and CDR2 FQNEAQ (reference sequence). In DNA form, the CDR3 reads TGTGCCAGCAGCCCCGGGACACTATCCTACGAGCAGTACTTC. It translates to CASSPGTLSYEQYF.

V usage is TRBV5-4 and J usage is TRBJ1-4; D is perhaps TRBD1 (6 bases). The CDR3 is made up of 13 amino acids. The germline CDR1 and CDR2 sequences are SGHNT and YYREEE (reference sequence). The V and J ends lost 2 bases and 7 bases respectively, with 9 bases between them. The CDR3 DNA reads as TGTGCCAGCAGCTTCGAAGGGGGTGAAAAACTGTTTTTT. Encoded protein: CASSFEGGEKLFF.

The chain joins TRBV7-9 to TRBJ2-7, with 9 positions matching TRBD1. The CDR3 sequence is 14 residues long. The germline CDR1 and CDR2 sequences are SEHNR and FQNEAQ (reference sequence). After removal of 5 bases from V and 5 bases from J, the junction contained 7 bases not matched to a gene. The CDR3 coding sequence is TGTGCCAGCAGCCCCAGACAGGGGGGACACGAGCAGTACTTC. Translated: CASSPRQGGHEQYF.

The V call is TRBV7-9, the J call TRBJ2-7; no reliable D call. Germline V gene lookup returns CDR1 SEHNR and CDR2 FQNEAQ (reference sequence). Trimming stripped 4 bases from V and 7 bases from J, with 20 bases between. The CDR3 is 15 amino acids. The DNA of the CDR3 is TGTGCCAGCAGCTCAAGCACGAAGTGGGGTGGTGAGCAGTACTTC. It translates to CASSSSTKWGGEQYF.

This chain uses TRBV19 with TRBJ2-7; D is undetermined. V was pared by 3 bases and J by 4 bases, with 16 bases between. CDR1 is LNHDA and CDR2 is SQIVND in the germline V gene (reference sequence). CDR3 size: 15 residues. The CDR3 coding sequence is TGTGCCAGTAGTATGGCGGCAGATTTTACATACGAGCAGTACTTC. This encodes CASSMAADFTYEQYF.

V is TRBV5-1 and J is TRBJ2-1; D unclear. V shed 4 bases and J shed 6 bases, with 11 bases lying between them. The CDR3 sequence is 13 residues long. Germline assignment: CDR1 SGHRS and CDR2 YFSETQ. As DNA, the CDR3 is TGCGCCAGCAGCCCGGATCCGTTCAATGAGCAGTTCTTC. Its translation: CASSPDPFNEQFF. Combining the CDR3 with reference TRBV5-1 and TRBJ2-1 gives the whole variable domain KAGVTQTPRYLIKTRGQQVTLSCSPISGHRSVSWYQQTPGQGLQFLFEYFSETQRNKGNFPGRFSGRQFSNSRSEMNVSTLELGDSALYLCASSPDPFNEQFFGPGTRLTVL.

Here the CDR3 DNA reads TGCAGCGGGCGGGGCCCGACGGGCTACGAGCAGTACTTC. It is translated as CSGRGPTGYEQYF. The chain combines TRBV29-1 with TRBJ2-7, with D perhaps TRBD2 (6 bases). Trimming removed 7 bases at V and 3 bases at J, with 16 bases between. Per the germline V gene, CDR1 is SQVTM and CDR2 is ANQGSEA. This CDR3 is built from 13 residues.

This chain joins TRBV5-6 and TRBJ2-3; D gene ambiguous. V gave up 4 bases and J gave up 6 bases, with 18 bases separating them. The CDR3 is 15 amino acids. Germline loops: CDR1 SGHDT, CDR2 YYEEEE. CDR3 DNA: TGTGCCAGCAGCCTTAAGCTGGAGATTTTTGATACGCAGTATTTT. Amino acids: CASSLKLEIFDTQYF.

This sequence joins TRBV28 and TRBJ2-7; 7 positions match TRBD1. This CDR3 region has 14 residues. Unmatched junction bases numbered 6, after V lost 7 bases and J lost 0 bases. In germline, CDR1 is MDHEN, CDR2 SYDVKM. CDR3 protein: CASTSTGSSYEQYF. In nucleotides, the CDR3 is TGTGCCAGCACCTCGACAGGGAGCTCCTACGAGCAGTACTTC.

This chain connects TRBV4-1 to TRBJ2-3; TRBD1 aligns across 7 bases. Germline values: CDR1 MGHRA, CDR2 YSYEKL. V was clipped by 2 bases and J by 2 bases; unmatched bases: 16. The CDR3 has 19 amino acids. The CDR3 is CASSQMVMRGQWATDTQYF. The CDR3 coding sequence is TGCGCCAGCAGCCAAATGGTTATGAGGGGGCAGTGGGCCACAGATACGCAGTATTTT.

With respect to this clone: The same CDR3 arises from other DNA sequences in this sample as well. The chain carries TRBV5-1 and TRBJ1-3, with D unclear. From germline, CDR1 is SGHRS and CDR2 YFSETQ. Trimming shortened V by 0 bases and J by 0 bases, and 7 bases separated the two germline ends. The CDR3 is 15 residues long. CDR3 region: CASSLGSSSGNTIYF. CDR3 bases: TGCGCCAGCAGCTTGGGTTCGTCCTCTGGAAACACCATATATTTT.

The chain carries TRBV2 and TRBJ2-3; 8 bases map to TRBD2. This CDR3 is 16 amino acids long. With 10 bases clipped from V and 0 bases from J, the junction kept 12 bases outside the gene matches. Germline assignment: CDR1 SNHLY and CDR2 FYNNEI. Here the CDR3 DNA reads TGTGCCATTCCGGGACTAGACGATCCTAGCACAGATACGCAGTATTTT. It yields the protein CAIPGLDDPSTDTQYF.